These 19 T cell receptor beta chains were sequenced from one sample in a study of neurological immune-mediated disorders (dated by TCRdb to the late 2010s). Library generation was performed with 5' RACE. The sequencing machine was an Illumina HiSeq 2500. TCRdb trimmed public reads at Q25 via fastp, called clones via MiXCR and kept in-frame beta chains. Rows matching on CDR3 protein sequence are summarized as one entry with the most common DNA and genes. The sample records tens of thousands of distinct CDR3 sequences, roughly 4% of which are singletons. The leading ten clones occupy about 6% of the sample. What was sequenced was PBMCs. The receptor set was obtained from a woman aged 55-70 years with multiple sclerosis.

The chain combines TRBV6-2 or TRBV6-3 with TRBJ2-1; D may be TRBD2 (6 bases). The CDR3 covers 15 residues. CDR1 and CDR2 (germline): MNHEY, SVGEGT. Trimming shortened V by 5 bases and J by 1 base, and 12 bases separated the two germline ends. In DNA form, the CDR3 reads TGTGCCAGCAGTCCTCAGCGGGCATCCTACAATGAGCAGTTCTTC. It yields the protein CASSPQRASYNEQFF.

This clonotype was detected a few times. V usage is TRBV21-1 and J usage is TRBJ2-7; the table assigns TRBD1, which was not confirmed against the DNA. TRBV21-1 is termed a pseudogene. The CDR3 contains 14 residues. The CDR3 loop reads CASSKGQGRYEQYV. The CDR3 region has the DNA TGTGCCAGCAGCAAGGGGCAGGGGAGGTACGAGCAGTACGTC.

This clonotype was recorded many times. This chain links TRBV6-2 or TRBV6-3 with TRBJ2-5; D ambiguous. This CDR3 spans 12 amino acids. V lost 9 bases to trimming and J lost 0 bases, with 8 bases between them. Looked up from germline, CDR1 is MNHEY and CDR2 is SVGEGT. The CDR3 bases are TGTGCCAGTGGACGGTACCAAGAGACCCAGTACTTC. Protein sequence: CASGRYQETQYF.

The table lists this clonotype with many counts. The chain is built from TRBV9 and TRBJ2-1; D not certain. The CDR3 is 13 residues long. The ends were cut back, 0 bases at V and 10 bases at J, with 11 bases in the middle. Germline CDR1 reads SGDLS; CDR2 reads YYNGEE. CDR3 DNA sequence: TGTGCCAGCAGCGTAGGAGGCGGTTGGGAGCAGTTCTTC. This codes for CASSVGGGWEQFF. Drawing the rest from reference TRBV9 and TRBJ2-1, the complete variable domain is DSGVTQTPKHLITATGQRVTLRCSPRSGDLSVYWYQQSLDQGLQFLIQYYNGEERAKGNILERFSAQQFPDLHSELNLSSLELGDSALYFCASSVGGGWEQFFGPGTRLTVL.

This clonotype was observed many times. The V call is TRBV20-1, the J call TRBJ2-7; tentatively, D is TRBD1 (6 bases). Germline V gene lookup returns CDR1 DFQATT and CDR2 SNEGSKA (reference sequence). The CDR3 loop spans 13 amino acids. Trimming removed 3 bases at V and 3 bases at J, with 12 bases between. Here the CDR3 DNA reads TGCAGTGCTAGTGGCCAGGGGTACTACGAGCAGTACTTC. It encodes CSASGQGYYEQYF.

Many counts were recorded for this clonotype. V gene TRBV9 combines with J gene TRBJ2-2, with a tentative D call TRBD1 (5 bases). V shed 1 base and J shed 6 bases, with 10 bases lying between them. The CDR3 sequence is 14 residues long. Germline loops: CDR1 SGDLS, CDR2 YYNGEE. In nucleotides, the CDR3 is TGTGCCAGCAGCGTACAACAGGAATCCGGGGAGCTGTTTTTT. Translated, it gives CASSVQQESGELFF.

This clonotype has ten or more counts. The rearrangement joins TRBV12-3 or TRBV12-4 to TRBJ1-2, with D unclear. The CDR3 runs to 15 residues. V dropped 1 base and J dropped 0 bases, with 9 bases sitting between them. The CDR3 loop is CASSLGSASNYGYTF. The CDR3 DNA sequence: TGTGCCAGCAGTTTAGGCTCAGCTTCTAACTATGGCTACACCTTC.

V gene TRBV6-2 or TRBV6-3 combines with J gene TRBJ2-5, with a weak D call TRBD1 (6 bases). Trimming took 6 bases from V and 7 from J, leaving 15 bases between them. This CDR3 contains 13 residues. CDR1 and CDR2 from the germline V gene are MNHEY and SVGEGT. CDR3 in DNA: TGTGCCAGCAGACTCGGACAGAGGGGGACCCAGTACTTC. Its protein is CASRLGQRGTQYF.

Ten or more counts support this clonotype. In nucleotides, the CDR3 is TGCAGTGCTATGGGACAGGGGATGGGGGAGCAGTACTTC. Its protein is CSAMGQGMGEQYF. The chain employs TRBV20-1 and TRBJ2-7; 10 bases align to TRBD1. CDR1 DFQATT and CDR2 SNEGSKA come from the germline V gene (reference sequence). The V and J ends lost 4 bases and 7 bases, in that order; junction bases with no gene match: 7. This CDR3 is 13 amino acids long.

The rearrangement links TRBV20-1 to TRBJ2-3; tentative D call: TRBD1 (6 bases). V was clipped by 6 bases and J by 7 bases, with 17 bases between them. The CDR3 totals 13 residues. The germline CDR1 and CDR2 sequences are DFQATT and SNEGSKA (reference sequence). The CDR3 loop is CSAPRQAGYTQYF. CDR3 bases: TGCAGTGCGCCAAGACAGGCCGGTTATACGCAGTATTTT.

This clonotype was seen more than once but under ten times. V and J are TRBV6-6 and TRBJ1-5; D gene uncertain. Trimming shortened V by 0 bases and J by 4 bases, and 10 bases separated the two germline ends. This CDR3 spans 15 amino acids. The germline gives CDR1 MNHNY, CDR2 SVGAGI (reference sequence). This CDR3 reads CASSYSLGLNQPQHF. The DNA for the CDR3 is TGTGCCAGCAGTTACTCATTAGGGTTGAATCAGCCCCAGCATTTT.

This clonotype came up many times. The rearrangement joins TRBV7-6 to TRBJ2-5; 13 bases map to TRBD2. The CDR3 has 16 amino acids. Per the germline V gene, CDR1 is SGHVS and CDR2 is FNYEAQ. V gave up 3 bases and J gave up 4 bases; unmatched junction bases: 5. In nucleotides, the CDR3 is TGTGCCAGCAGCTTCCGAACTAGCGGGGGGGGAGAGACCCAGTACTTC. It encodes CASSFRTSGGGETQYF.

This clonotype was observed a few times. This sequence joins TRBV11-2 and TRBJ2-7; D not certain. Trimming stripped 3 bases from V and 5 bases from J, with 11 bases between. Germline values: CDR1 SGHAT, CDR2 FQNNGV. This CDR3 comprises 13 residues. DNA for the CDR3: TGTGCCAGCAGCTTCTCCTCCCGGGACGAGCAGTACGTC. Protein product: CASSFSSRDEQYV.

This clonotype has a count of ten or more. The chain couples TRBV20-1 to TRBJ1-5; D gene ambiguous. Germline values: CDR1 DFQATT, CDR2 SNEGSKA (reference sequence). V lost 3 bases and J lost 0, with 9 bases in between. The CDR3 covers 14 residues. The CDR3 region is CSASTSYSNQPQHF. CDR3 bases: TGCAGTGCTAGTACGTCGTATAGCAATCAGCCCCAGCATTTT.

In its sample, this clonotype was seen many times. CDR3 protein: CSARATSGRVGYTDTQYF. The CDR3 nucleotides read TGCAGTGCTAGAGCGACTAGCGGGAGGGTGGGGTACACAGATACGCAGTATTTT. The chain uses TRBV20-1 and TRBJ2-3; 14 positions agree with TRBD2. V lost 1 base and J lost 2; bases outside the gene matches: 8. This CDR3 has 18 amino acids. Germline V gene lookup returns CDR1 DFQATT and CDR2 SNEGSKA (reference sequence).

This clonotype has just a few counts. One junction end disagrees with the germline gene, perhaps due to a read error. The V gene is TRBV18, the J gene TRBJ1-5; 10 bases are shared with TRBD1. Germline CDR1 KGHSH, CDR2 LQKENI. The CDR3 sequence is 16 residues long. In nucleotides, the CDR3 is TGTGCCAGCTCACCGGGGACAGGGGTCGGCAATCAGCCCCAGAATTTT. Protein product: CASSPGTGVGNQPQNF.

This clonotype was counted many times. The V and J genes are TRBV10-3 and TRBJ2-6; the D gene is possibly TRBD2 (6 bases). The V end was cut by 0 bases, the J end by 0 bases, with 12 bases between. CDR3 length: 18 amino acids. The V gene's germline CDR1 is ENHRY and CDR2 SYGVKD. CDR3 protein: CAISESGGRFSGANVLTF. DNA of the CDR3: TGTGCCATCAGTGAGTCGGGAGGACGGTTCTCTGGGGCCAACGTCCTGACTTTC.

The sample holds many counts of this clonotype. The chain uses TRBV7-9 and TRBJ2-5; tentatively, D is TRBD1 or TRBD2 (5 bases each). Germline-derived CDR1 and CDR2 are SEHNR and FQNEAQ (reference sequence). Deletions cut 5 bases from V and 4 bases from J, with 11 bases between. The CDR3 totals 13 residues. In nucleotides, the CDR3 is TGTGCCAGCAGCCCGAGGGGTCCAGAGACCCAGTACTTC. Translating gives CASSPRGPETQYF.

This clonotype was counted many times. The V and J genes are TRBV6-6 and TRBJ2-6; D call uncertain. Germline V gives CDR1 MNHNY, CDR2 SVGAGI (reference sequence). The CDR3 is made up of 16 amino acids. Trimming shortened V by 0 bases and J by 0 bases, and 6 bases separated the two germline ends. CDR3 DNA sequence: TGTGCCAGCAGTTACTCGATTGACTCTGGGGCCAACGTCCTGACTTTC. Translating gives CASSYSIDSGANVLTF.